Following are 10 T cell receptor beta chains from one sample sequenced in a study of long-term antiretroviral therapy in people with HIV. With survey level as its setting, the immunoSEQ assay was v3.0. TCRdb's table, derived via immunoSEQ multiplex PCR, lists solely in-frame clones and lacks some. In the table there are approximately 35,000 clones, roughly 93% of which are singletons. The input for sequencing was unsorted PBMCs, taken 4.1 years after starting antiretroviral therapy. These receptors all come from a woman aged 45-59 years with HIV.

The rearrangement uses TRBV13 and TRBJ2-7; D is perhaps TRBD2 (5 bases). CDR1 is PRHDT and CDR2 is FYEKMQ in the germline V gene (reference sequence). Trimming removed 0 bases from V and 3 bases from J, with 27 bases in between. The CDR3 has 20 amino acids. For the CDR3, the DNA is TGTGCCAGCAGCTTAGGGCTCCCACAGACCGGAGGCAGGAAAATCTACGAGCAGTACTTC. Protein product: CASSLGLPQTGGRKIYEQYF.

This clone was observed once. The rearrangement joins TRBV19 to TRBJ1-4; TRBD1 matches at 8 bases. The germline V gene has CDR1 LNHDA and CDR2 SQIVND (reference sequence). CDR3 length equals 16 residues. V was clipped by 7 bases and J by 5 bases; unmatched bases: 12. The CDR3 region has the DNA TGTGCCAGTAATCCAAGGAAGGACAGGGAAAATGAAAAACTGTTTTTT. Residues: CASNPRKDRENEKLFF.

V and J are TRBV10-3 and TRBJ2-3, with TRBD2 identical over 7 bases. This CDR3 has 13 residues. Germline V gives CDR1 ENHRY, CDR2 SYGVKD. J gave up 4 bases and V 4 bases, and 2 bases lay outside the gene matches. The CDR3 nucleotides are TGTGCCATCAGTGCTCTAGCGGCAGATACGCAGTATTTT. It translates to CAISALAADTQYF.

The CDR3 loop is CASSFGGRGAQETQYF. The CDR3 bases are TGTGCCAGCAGCTTCGGTGGGCGGGGAGCCCAAGAGACCCAGTACTTC. The rearrangement links TRBV7-2 to TRBJ2-5, with D possibly being TRBD2 (6 bases). CDR1 is SGHTA and CDR2 is FQGNSA in the germline V gene. This CDR3 comprises 16 residues. V was cut by 3 bases and J by 1 base, with 15 bases left in between. Full variable domain (missing parts from reference TRBV7-2 and TRBJ2-5): GAGVSQSPSNKVTEKGKDVELRCDPISGHTALYWYRQSLGQGLEFLIYFQGNSAPDKSGLPSDRFSAERTGGSVSTLTIQRTQQEDSAVYLCASSFGGRGAQETQYFGPGTRLLVL.

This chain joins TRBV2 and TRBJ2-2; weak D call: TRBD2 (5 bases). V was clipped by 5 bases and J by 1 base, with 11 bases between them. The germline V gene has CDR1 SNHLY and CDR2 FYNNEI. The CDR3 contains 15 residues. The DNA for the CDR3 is TGTGCCAGCAGTTCCCAAACTAGGAACACCGGGGAGCTGTTTTTT. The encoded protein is CASSSQTRNTGELFF.

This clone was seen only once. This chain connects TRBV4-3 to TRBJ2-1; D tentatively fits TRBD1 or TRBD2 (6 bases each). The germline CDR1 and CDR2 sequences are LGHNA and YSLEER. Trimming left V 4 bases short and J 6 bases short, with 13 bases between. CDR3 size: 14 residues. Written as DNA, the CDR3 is TGCGCCAGCAGCCTGGGGGGCCCGCTCAATGAGCAGTTCTTC. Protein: CASSLGGPLNEQFF.

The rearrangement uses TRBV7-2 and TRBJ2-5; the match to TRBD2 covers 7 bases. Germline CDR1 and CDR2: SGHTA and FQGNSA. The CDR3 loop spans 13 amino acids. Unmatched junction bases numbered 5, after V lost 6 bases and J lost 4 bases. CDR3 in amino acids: CASRSPGGETQYF. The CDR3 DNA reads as TGTGCCAGCAGATCCCCGGGGGGAGAGACCCAGTACTTC.

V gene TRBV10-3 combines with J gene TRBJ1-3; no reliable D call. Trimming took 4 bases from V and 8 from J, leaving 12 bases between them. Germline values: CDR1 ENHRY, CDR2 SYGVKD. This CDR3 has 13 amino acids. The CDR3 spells CAISGGGLDTIYF. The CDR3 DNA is TGTGCCATCAGTGGTGGAGGGTTGGACACCATATATTTT.

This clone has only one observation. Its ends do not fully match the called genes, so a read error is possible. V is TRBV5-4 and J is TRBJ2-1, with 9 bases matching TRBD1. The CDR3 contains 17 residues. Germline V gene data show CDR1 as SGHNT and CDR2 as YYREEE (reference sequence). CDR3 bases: TGTGCCAGCAGCCACCCGAGGCCGGGGGACAGGGCTCGGACGGTGCTCTTC. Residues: CASSHPRPGDRARTVLF.

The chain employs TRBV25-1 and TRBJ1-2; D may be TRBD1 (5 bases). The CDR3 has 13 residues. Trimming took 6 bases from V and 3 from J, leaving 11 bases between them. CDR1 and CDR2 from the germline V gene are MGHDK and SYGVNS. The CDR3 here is CASSHTGYYGYTF. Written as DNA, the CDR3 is TGTGCCAGCAGCCATACAGGTTACTATGGCTACACCTTC.